This entry is about one T cell receptor (beta chain). What antigen it recognizes has not been identified. No clone much larger than this one lies a single base away; base qualities are absent. The entry originates in a study of blood T cells in healthy people across ages (dated by TCRdb to the mid-2010s). About the investigation overall: In model experiments, template switching captured roughly one uniquely barcoded TCR beta cDNA molecule for every two T cells. To track age-related changes in TCR beta repertoire diversity, the study relied on deep sequencing normalized with unique cDNA molecular identifiers. The donors were split into four age groups: young (average 16 years), middle-aged (around 40), aged (approximately 60) and long-lived (approximately 80). Using the same blood draw, the study looked at two additional independent replicas of 1 million unique cDNA reads for two donors, one aged 18 to 30 and the other aged 80 or older. Points the paper makes about the study in general: As age increased, observed TCR beta diversity per million T cells dropped in a roughly linear way, and a significant reduction was already evident by age roughly 36. Estimates of total diversity based on one million sequenced T cells were considered lower bounds and underestimates. Observed TCR beta diversity correlated strongly with the percentage of naive T cells measured by flow cytometry. The long-lived group showed more naive CD4+ T cells, fewer expanded clones and increased TCR diversity than the aged group, suggesting age selection. The CMV infection status of donors was not known, potentially confounding age-related changes in expanded clonotypes. Because profiling used bulk unsorted PBMCs, naive and antigen-experienced compartments could not be compared conclusively.

The CDR3 starts with the cysteine, ends with the phenylalanine, and has 13 residues. Just the 39-base CDR3 DNA is kept, in frame starting at base 1. The V end loses 2 bases and the J end loses 7 bases, and a stretch of 11 bases separates them. CDR1 and CDR2 are drawn from the germline V gene (reference sequence): MNHNY, SVGAGI. The 39 donors, aged 6 to 90 years, were systemically healthy Caucasian individuals from Russia. Approximately 10 milliliters of peripheral blood were collected from each donor into EDTA-treated Vacutainer tubes. PBMCs were isolated by Ficoll-Paque density-gradient centrifugation, with at least 6.5 million obtained per sample. Trizol reagent was used to extract total RNA from the PBMCs, yielding at least 5.5 micrograms per sample. Naive CD45RAhigh/CD27high T cell percentages were measured by flow cytometry on a PBMC aliquot from every donor. Library method: 5' RACE. The sequencer listed for this sample is Illumina HiSeq 2500. A second PCR of 7 to 11 cycles was performed with a sample-barcoded 5' primer and a J-beta primer mix. Each TCR beta cDNA molecule received a unique molecular identifier from a template-switch 5' adaptor carrying 12 random nucleotides. Each sample yielded at least 3 million CDR3-containing paired-end reads. All of the RNA was converted into first-strand cDNA using the Mint cDNA synthesis kit, with a TRBC-specific oligonucleotide serving as the primer. Following uracil-DNA glycosylase treatment, a first 18-cycle PCR with universal primers M1SS and BC2_uni_R was performed on all cDNA. Per the authors' processing: Each sample was normalized by randomly selecting 1 million high-quality reads, each carrying a distinct molecular identifier. Instead of being binned into consensus sequences, reads that shared molecular identifiers were thrown out. MiTCR, run with a Q25 quality threshold and the strictest error-elimination algorithm, handled CDR3 identification, clonotype clustering and error correction. A nonparametric unseen species model with Euler transformation was used to estimate a lower bound on total TCR beta diversity. Using fastp at Q25 and MiXCR, TCRdb reprocessed the public reads and kept productive beta chains. CDR3 protein sequences are deduplicated, and each keeps its most common genes and DNA. TCRdb's processing, not the study's, gives the V and J calls here. This sample holds 700,000 to 900,000 distinct CDR3 sequences; around a quarter were observed only once. The ten most abundant clones make up 2.5% to 3.5% of the sample.

These same data were also listed under a study on T cells of mothers and their children. As the second publication notes: Nine systemically healthy Caucasian individuals, comprising three mothers and their six children, were included as donors. cDNA synthesis consumed the entire amount of extracted RNA, loaded at roughly 1.5 ug RNA in each 15 ul reaction. Sample barcodes and 2-4 random nucleotides were added via the M1S primer in the second PCR. Over 10 million TCR beta CDR3 reads came from each mother, compared with 3.3 million or so reads from each child. In both related and unrelated pairs, thymic selection shapes the output of TCR recombination in a similar way, with inherited differences having only a minor effect. Related mother-child pairs always showed normalized repertoire overlap that was slightly higher than in unrelated mother-child pairs, though the difference was never significant. With a sensitivity of about 100 clones per million clonotypes, no persistent microchimeric T cell clones were detected. In the study, deep NGS was used to compare the TCR beta repertoires of mothers and children, and features distinguishing related mother-child pairs from unrelated individuals were sought. Mothers averaged about 37 +/- 4 years of age and children averaged around 10 +/- 4 years. After adapter ligation was performed with NEBNext reagents, the libraries were sequenced on an Illumina HiSeq 2000 with 100+100 nt paired-end reads. To avoid cross-contamination, the mother libraries and the child libraries were prepared a month apart and sequenced in separate runs. Each donor had between roughly 500,000 and 2,100,000 distinct TCR beta clonotypes identified. Naive TCR beta clonotypes were estimated from low-frequency clonotypes matched to each donor's FACS-determined naive share, without sorting.

Rearrangement joined TRBV6-6 to TRBJ2-5; TRBD2 might be the D gene, on 6 matching bases. The sample comprised blood. This sequence was found in a boy aged 5-17 years in good health. Read as DNA, the sequence is TGTGCCAGCAGTTACGGGGGGATTGGGACCCAGTACTTC. It translates to CASSYGGIGTQYF.